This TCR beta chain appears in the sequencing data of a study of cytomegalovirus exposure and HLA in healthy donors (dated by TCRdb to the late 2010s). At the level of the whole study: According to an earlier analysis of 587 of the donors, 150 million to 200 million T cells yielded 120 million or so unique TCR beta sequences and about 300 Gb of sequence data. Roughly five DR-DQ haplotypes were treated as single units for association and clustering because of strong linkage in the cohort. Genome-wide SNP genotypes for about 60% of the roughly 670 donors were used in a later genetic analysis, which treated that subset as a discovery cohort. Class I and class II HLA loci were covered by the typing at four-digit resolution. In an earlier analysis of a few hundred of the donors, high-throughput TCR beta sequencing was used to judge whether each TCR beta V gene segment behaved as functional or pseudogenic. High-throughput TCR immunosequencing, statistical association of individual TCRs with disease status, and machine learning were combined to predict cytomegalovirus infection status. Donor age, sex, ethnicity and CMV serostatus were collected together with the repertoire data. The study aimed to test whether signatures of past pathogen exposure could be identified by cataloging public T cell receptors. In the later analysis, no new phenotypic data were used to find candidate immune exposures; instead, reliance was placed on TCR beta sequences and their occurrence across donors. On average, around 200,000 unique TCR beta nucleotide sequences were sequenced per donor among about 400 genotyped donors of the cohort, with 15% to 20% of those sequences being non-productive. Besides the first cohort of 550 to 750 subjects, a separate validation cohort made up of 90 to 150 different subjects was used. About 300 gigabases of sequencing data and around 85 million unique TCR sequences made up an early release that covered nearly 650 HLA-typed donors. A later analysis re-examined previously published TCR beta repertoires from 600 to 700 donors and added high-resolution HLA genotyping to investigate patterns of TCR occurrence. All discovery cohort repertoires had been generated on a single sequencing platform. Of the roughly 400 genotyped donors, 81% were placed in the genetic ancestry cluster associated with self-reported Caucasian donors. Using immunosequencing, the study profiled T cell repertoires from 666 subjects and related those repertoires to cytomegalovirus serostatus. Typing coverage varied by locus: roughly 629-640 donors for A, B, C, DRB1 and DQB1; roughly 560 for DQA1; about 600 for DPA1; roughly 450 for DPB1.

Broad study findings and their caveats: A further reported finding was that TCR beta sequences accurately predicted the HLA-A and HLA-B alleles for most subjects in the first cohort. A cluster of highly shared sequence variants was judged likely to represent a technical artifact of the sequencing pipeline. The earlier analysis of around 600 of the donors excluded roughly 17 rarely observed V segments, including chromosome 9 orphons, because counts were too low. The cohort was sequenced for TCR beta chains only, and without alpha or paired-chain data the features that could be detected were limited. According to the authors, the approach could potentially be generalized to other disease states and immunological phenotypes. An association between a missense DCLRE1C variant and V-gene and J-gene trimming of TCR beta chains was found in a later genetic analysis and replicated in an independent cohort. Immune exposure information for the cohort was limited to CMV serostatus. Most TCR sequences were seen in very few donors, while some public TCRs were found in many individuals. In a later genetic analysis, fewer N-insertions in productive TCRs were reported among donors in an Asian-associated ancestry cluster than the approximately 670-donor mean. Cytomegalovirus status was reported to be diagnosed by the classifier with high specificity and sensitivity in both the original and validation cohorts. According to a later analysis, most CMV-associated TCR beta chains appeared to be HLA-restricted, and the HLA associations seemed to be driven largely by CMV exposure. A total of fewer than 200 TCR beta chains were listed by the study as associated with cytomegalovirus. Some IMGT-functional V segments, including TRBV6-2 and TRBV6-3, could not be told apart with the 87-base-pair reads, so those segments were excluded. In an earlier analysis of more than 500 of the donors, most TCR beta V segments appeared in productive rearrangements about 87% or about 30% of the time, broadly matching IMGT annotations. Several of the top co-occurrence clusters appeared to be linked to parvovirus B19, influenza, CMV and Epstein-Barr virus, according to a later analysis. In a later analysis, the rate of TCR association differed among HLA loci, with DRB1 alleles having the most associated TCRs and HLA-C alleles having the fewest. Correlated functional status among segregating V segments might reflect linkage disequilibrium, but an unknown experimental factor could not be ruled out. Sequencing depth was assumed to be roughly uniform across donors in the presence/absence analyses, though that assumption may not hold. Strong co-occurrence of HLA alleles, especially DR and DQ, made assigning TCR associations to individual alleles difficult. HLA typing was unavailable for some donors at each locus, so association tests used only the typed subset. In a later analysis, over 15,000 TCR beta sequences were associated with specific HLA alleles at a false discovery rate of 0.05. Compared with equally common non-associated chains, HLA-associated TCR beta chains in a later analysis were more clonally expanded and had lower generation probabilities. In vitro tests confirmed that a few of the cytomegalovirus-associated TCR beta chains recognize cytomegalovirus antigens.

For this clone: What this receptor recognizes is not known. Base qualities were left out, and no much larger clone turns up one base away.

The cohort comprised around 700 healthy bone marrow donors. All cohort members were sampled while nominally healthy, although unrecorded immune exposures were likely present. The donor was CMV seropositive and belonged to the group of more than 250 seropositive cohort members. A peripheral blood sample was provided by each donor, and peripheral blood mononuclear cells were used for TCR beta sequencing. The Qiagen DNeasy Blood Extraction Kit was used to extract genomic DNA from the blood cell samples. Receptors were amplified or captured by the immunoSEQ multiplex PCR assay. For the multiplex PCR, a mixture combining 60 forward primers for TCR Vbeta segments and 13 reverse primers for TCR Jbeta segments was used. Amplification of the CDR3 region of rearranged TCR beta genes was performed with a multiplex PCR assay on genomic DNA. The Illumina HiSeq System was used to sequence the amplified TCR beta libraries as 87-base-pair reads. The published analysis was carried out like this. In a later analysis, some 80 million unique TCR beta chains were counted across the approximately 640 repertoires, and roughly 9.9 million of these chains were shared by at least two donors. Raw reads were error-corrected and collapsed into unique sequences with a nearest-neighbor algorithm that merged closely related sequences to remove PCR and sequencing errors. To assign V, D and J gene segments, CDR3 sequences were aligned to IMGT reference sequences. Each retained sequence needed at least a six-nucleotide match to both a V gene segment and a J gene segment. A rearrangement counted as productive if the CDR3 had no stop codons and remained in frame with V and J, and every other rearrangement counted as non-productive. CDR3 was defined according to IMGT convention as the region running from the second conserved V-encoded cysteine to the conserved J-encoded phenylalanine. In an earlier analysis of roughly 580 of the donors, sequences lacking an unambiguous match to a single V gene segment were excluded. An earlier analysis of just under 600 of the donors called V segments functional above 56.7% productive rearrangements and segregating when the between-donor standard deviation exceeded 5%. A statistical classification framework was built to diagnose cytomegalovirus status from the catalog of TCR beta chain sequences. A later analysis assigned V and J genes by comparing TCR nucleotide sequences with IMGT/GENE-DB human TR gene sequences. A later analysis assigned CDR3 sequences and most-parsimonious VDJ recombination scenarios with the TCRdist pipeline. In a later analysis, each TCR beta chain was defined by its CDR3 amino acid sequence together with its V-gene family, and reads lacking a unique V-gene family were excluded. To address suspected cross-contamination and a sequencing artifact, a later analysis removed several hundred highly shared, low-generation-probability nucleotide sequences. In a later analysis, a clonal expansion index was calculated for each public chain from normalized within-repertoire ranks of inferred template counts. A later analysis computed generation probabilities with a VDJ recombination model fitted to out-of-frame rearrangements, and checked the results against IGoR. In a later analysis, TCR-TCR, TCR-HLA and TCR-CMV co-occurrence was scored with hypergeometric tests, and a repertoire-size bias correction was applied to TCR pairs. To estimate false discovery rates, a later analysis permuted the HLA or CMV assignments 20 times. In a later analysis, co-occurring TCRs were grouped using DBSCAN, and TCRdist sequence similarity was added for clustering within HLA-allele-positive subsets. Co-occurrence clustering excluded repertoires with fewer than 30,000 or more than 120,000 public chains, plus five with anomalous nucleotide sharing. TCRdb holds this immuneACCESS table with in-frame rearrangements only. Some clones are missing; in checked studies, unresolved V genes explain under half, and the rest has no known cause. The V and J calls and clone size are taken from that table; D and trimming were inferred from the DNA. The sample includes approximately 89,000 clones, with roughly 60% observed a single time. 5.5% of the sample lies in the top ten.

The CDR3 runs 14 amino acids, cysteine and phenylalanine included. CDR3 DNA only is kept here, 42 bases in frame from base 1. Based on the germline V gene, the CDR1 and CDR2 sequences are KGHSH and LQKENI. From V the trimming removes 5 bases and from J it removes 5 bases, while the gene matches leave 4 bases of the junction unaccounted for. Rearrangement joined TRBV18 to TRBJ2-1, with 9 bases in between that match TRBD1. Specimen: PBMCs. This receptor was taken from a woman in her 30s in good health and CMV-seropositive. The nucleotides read TGTGCCAGCTCAAGGGACAGGGCCGACAATGAGCAGTTCTTC. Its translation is CASSRDRADNEQFF.